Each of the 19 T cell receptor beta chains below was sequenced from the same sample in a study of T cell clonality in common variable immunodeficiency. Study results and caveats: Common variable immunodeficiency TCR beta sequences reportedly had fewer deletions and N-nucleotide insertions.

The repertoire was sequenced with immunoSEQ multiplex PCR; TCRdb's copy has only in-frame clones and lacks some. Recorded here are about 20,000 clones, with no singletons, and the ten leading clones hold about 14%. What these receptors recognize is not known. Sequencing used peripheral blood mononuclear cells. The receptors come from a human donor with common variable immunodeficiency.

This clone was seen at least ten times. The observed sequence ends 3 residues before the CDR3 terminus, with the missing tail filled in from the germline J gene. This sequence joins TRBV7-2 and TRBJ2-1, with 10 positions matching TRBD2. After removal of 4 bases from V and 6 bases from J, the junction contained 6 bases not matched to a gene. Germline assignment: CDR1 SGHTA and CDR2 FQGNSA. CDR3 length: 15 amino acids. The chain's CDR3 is CASSSERGGGNEQFF. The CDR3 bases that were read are TGTGCCAGCAGCTCCGAGCGGGGGGGCGGCAATGAG.

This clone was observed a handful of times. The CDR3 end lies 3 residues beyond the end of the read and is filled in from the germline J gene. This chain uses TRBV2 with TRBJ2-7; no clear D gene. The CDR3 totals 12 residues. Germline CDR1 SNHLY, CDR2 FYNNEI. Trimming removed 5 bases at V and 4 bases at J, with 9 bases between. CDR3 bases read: TGTGCCAGCAGTACCTACCTTTACGAG. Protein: CASSTYLYE. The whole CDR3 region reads CASSTYLYEQYF.

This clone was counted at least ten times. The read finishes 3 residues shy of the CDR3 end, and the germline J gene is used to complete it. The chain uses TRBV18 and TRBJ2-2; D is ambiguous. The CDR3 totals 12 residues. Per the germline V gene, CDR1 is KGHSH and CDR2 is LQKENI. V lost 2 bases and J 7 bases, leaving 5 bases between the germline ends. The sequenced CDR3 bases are TGTGCCAGCTCACCAGAGCGCGGGGAG. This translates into CASSPERGE. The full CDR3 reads CASSPERGELFF. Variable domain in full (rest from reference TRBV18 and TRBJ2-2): NAGVMQNPRHLVRRRGQEARLRCSPMKGHSHVYWYRQLPEEGLKFMVYLQKENIIDESGMPKERFSAEFPKEGPSILRIQQVVRGDSAAYFCASSPERGELFFGEGSRLTVL.

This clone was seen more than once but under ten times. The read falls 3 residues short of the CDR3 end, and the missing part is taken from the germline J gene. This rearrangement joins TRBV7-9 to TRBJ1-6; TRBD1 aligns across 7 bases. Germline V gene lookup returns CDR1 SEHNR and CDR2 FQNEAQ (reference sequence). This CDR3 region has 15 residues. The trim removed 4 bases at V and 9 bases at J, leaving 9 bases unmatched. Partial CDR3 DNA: TGTGCCAGCAGCTCCGCCGGGACAGTGGGTTCACCC. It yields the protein CASSSAGTVGSP. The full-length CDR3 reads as CASSSAGTVGSPLHF.

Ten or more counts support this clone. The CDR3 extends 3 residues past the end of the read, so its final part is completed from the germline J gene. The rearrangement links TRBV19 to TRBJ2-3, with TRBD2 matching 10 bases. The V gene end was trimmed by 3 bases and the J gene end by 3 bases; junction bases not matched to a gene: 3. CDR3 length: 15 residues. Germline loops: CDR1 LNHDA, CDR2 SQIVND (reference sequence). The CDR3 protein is CASSMYSGGTDTQYF. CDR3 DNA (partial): TGTGCCAGTAGTATGTATAGCGGGGGGACAGATACG.

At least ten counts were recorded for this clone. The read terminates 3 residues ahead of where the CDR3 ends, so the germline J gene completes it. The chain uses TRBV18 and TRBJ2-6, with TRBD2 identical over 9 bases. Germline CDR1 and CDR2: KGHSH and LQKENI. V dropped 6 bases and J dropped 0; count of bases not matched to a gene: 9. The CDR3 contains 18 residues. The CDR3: CASSPIAGASSGANVLTF. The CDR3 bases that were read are TGTGCCAGCTCCCCTATAGCGGGAGCCTCCTCTGGGGCCAACGTC. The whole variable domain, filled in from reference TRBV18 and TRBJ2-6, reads NAGVMQNPRHLVRRRGQEARLRCSPMKGHSHVYWYRQLPEEGLKFMVYLQKENIIDESGMPKERFSAEFPKEGPSILRIQQVVRGDSAAYFCASSPIAGASSGANVLTFGAGSRLTVL.

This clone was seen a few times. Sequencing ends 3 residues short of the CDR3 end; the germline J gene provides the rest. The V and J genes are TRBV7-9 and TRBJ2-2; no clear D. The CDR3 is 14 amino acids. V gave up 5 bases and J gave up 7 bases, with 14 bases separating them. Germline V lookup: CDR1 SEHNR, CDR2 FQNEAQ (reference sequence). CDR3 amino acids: CASSPDWRGGELFF. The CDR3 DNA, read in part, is TGTGCCAGCAGCCCCGACTGGCGCGGCGGGGAG.

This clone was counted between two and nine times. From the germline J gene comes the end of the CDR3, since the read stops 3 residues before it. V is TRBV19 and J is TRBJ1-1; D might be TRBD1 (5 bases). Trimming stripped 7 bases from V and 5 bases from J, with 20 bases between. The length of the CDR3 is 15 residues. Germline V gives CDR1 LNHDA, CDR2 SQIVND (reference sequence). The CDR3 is CASTSPWQGRTEAFF. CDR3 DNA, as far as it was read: TGTGCCAGTACCTCCCCCTGGCAGGGAAGGACTGAA.

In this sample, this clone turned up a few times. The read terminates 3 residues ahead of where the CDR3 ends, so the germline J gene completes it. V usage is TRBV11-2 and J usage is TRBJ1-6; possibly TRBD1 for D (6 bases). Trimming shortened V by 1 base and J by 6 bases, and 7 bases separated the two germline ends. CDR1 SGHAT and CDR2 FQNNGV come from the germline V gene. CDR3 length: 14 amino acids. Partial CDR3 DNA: TGTGCCAGCAGCTTAGTAGGGGGTAATTCACCC. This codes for CASSLVGGNSP. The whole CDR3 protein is CASSLVGGNSPLHF.

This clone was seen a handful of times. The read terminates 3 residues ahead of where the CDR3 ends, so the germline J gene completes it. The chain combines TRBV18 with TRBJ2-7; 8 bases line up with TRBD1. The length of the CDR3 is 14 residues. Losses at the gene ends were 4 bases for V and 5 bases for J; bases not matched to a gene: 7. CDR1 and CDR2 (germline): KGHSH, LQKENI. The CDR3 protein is CASSQGQAVNEQYF. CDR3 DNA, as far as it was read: TGTGCCAGCTCACAGGGACAGGCTGTCAACGAG. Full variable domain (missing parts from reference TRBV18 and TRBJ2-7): NAGVMQNPRHLVRRRGQEARLRCSPMKGHSHVYWYRQLPEEGLKFMVYLQKENIIDESGMPKERFSAEFPKEGPSILRIQQVVRGDSAAYFCASSQGQAVNEQYFGPGTRLTVT.

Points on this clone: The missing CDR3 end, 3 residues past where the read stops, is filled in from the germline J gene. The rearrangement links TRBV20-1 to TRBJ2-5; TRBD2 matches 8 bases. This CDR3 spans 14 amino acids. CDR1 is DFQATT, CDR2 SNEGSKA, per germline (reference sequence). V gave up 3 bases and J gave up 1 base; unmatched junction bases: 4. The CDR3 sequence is CSASLAGRQETQYF. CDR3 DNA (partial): TGCAGTGCTAGCCTAGCGGGCCGCCAAGAGACC.

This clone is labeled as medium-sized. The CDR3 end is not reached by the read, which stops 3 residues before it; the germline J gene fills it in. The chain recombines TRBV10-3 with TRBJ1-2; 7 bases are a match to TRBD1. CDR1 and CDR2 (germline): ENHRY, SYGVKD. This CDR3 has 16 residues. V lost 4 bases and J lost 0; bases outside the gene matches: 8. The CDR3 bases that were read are TGTGCCATCAGTGCTGGACAGGCCGAAGCTAACTATGGC. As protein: CAISAGQAEANYG. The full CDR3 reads CAISAGQAEANYGYTF.

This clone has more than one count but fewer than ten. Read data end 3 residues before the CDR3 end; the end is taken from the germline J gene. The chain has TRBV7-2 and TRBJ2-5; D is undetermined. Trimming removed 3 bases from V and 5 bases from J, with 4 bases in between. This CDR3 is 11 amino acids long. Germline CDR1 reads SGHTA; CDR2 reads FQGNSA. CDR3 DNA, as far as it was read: TGTGCCAGCAGCTTCGGGGAGACC. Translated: CASSFGET. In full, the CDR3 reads CASSFGETQYF.

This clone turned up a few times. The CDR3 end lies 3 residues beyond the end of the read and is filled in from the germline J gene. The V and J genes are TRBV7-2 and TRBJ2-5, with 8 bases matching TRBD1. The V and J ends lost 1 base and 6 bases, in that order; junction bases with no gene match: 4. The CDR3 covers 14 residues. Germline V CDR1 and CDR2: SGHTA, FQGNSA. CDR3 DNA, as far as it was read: TGTGCCAGCAGCTTAGAACAGGGGGTAAAGACC. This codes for CASSLEQGVKT. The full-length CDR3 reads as CASSLEQGVKTQYF. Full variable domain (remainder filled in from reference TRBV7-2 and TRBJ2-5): GAGVSQSPSNKVTEKGKDVELRCDPISGHTALYWYRQSLGQGLEFLIYFQGNSAPDKSGLPSDRFSAERTGGSVSTLTIQRTQQEDSAVYLCASSLEQGVKTQYFGPGTRLLVL.

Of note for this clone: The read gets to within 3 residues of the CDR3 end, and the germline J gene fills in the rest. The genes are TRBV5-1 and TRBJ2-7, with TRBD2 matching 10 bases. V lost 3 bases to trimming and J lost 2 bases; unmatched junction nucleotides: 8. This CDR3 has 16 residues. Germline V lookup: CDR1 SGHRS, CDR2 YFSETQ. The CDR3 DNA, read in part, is TGCGCCAGCAGCTCCGCCACTAGCGGGAAAGCCTACGAG. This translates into CASSSATSGKAYE. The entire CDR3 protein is CASSSATSGKAYEQYF.

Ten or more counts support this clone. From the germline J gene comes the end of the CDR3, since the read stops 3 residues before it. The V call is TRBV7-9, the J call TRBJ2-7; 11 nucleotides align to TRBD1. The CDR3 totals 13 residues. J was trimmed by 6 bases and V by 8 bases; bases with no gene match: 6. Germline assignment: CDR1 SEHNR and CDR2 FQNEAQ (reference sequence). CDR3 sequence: CASAGTGGFEQYF. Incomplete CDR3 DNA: TGTGCCAGCGCCGGGACAGGGGGTTTCGAG. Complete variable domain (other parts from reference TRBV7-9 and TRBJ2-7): DTGVSQNPRHKITKRGQNVTFRCDPISEHNRLYWYRQTLGQGPEFLTYFQNEAQLEKSRLLSDRFSAERPKGSFSTLEIQRTEQGDSAMYLCASAGTGGFEQYFGPGTRLTVT.

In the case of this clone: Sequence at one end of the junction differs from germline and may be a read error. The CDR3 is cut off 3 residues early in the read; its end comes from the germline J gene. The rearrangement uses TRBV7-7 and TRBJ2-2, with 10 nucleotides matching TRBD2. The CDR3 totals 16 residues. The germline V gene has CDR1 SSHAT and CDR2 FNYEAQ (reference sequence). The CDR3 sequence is CASSPSSGSNTGELFF. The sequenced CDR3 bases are TGTGCTAGCAGCCCGTCTAGCGGGAGTAACACCGGGGAG.

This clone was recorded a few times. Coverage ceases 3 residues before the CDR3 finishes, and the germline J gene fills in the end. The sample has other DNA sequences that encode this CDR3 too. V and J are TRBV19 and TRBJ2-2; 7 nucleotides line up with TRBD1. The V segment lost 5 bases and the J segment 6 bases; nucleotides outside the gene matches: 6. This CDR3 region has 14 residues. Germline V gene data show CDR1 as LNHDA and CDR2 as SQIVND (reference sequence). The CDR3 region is CASSLKGAAGELFF. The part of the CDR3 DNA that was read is TGTGCCAGTAGTTTGAAGGGGGCCGCCGGGGAG.

This CDR3 is CSASRQGDQPQHF. CDR3 DNA, as far as it was read: TGCAGTGCTAGTCGGCAGGGTGATCAGCCC. The V gene is TRBV20-1, the J gene TRBJ1-5; D may be TRBD1 (5 bases). The read gets to within 3 residues of the CDR3 end, and the germline J gene fills in the rest. V gave up 3 bases and J gave up 5 bases, with 11 bases separating them. CDR1 is DFQATT, CDR2 SNEGSKA, per germline (reference sequence). The length of the CDR3 is 13 residues.